This T cell receptor (beta chain) was observed in a study of identical twins. General study points: It was cross-sectional statistical analysis, not following the same donors, that the conclusions relied on. Out-of-frame alpha sequences shared between twins exhibited an excess of low generation probability.

Germline V gives CDR1 DFQATT, CDR2 SNEGSKA (reference sequence). Unmatched junction bases numbered 9, after V lost 6 bases and J lost 7 bases. The CDR3 spans 14 residues. A single record per CDR3 protein comes from TCRdb applying MiXCR to the 5' RACE reads. Here the sample spans hundreds of thousands of distinct CDR3 sequences, roughly 26% being singletons. A remark on this clonotype: The antigen remains undetermined.

These data were also reused for a study on T cells expressing NK-cell markers. That source reports: With respect to HCMV, seven of the eight sequenced donors were seropositive, and one was seronegative.

The J gene is TRBJ2-1, the V gene TRBV20-1, with 10 positions matching TRBD2. This receptor was taken from a woman younger than 30 in good health. The sample taken for sequencing was CD4+ T cells sorted from blood. CDR3 sequence reads: CSAGSGRASNEQFF. The CDR3 DNA reads TGCAGTGCCGGGAGCGGGAGGGCCTCGAATGAGCAGTTCTTC.